The rows below give T cell receptor beta chains drawn from one sample of a study of shared clonotypes between healthy human individuals. Generated by immunoSEQ multiplex PCR, the TCRdb table keeps only in-frame clones and is missing some. Of 2 million to 2.5 million clones listed, almost 96% are singletons. The sequenced sample was naive CD4+ T cells sorted from blood. These receptors came from a man younger than 35 in good health. Both conserved end residues are part of each CDR3. D genes are given only for firm matches. Not every row has a clone size; where given, it reads once, few, many or a size class.

j_gene,d_gene,abundance,len,v_gene,CDR3aa,CDR3nt
TRBJ2-1,TRBD2,-,15,TRBV14,CASSQVLAGGVEQFF,TGTGCCAGCAGCCAAGTACTAGCGGGAGGTGTTGAGCAGTTCTTC
TRBJ2-2,-,once,15,TRBV18,CASSPRQNNTGELFF,TGTGCCAGCTCACCGAGGCAGAATAACACCGGGGAGCTGTTTTTT
TRBJ2-7,-,-,14,TRBV5-1,CASSLGHPPYEQYF,TGCGCCAGCAGCTTGGGACACCCGCCCTACGAGCAGTACTTC
TRBJ2-2,-,-,14,TRBV2,CASFQAEGAGELFF,TGTGCCAGCTTTCAGGCTGAGGGGGCCGGGGAGCTGTTTTTT
TRBJ2-7,TRBD1,-,13,TRBV5-4,CASSVRTGSEQYF,TGTGCCAGCAGCGTACGGACAGGGAGCGAGCAGTACTTC
TRBJ2-7,-,-,13,TRBV6-5,CASSRLGSYEQYF,TGTGCCAGCAGTCGACTAGGCTCCTACGAGCAGTACTTC
TRBJ2-3,-,few,12,TRBV6-6,CASSYPTDTQYF,TGTGCCAGCAGTTACCCCACAGATACGCAGTATTTT
TRBJ2-3,TRBD2,-,14,TRBV28,CASRASGGVDTQYF,TGTGCCAGCAGGGCTAGCGGGGGAGTAGATACGCAGTATTTT
TRBJ1-2,-,-,15,TRBV5-1,CASSLDRQPLYGYTF,TGCGCCAGCAGCTTGGACCGACAGCCTCTATATGGCTACACCTTC
TRBJ2-7,TRBD1,-,15,TRBV10-3,CAISESETGRSEQYF,TGTGCCATCAGTGAGTCGGAGACAGGGCGTTCCGAGCAGTACTTC
TRBJ1-2,TRBD1,-,14,TRBV5-1,CASSPLDRAYGYTF,TGCGCCAGCAGCCCCCTAGACAGGGCGTATGGCTACACCTTC
TRBJ2-7,-,-,15,TRBV7-2,CASSLVASVSYEQYF,TGTGCCAGCAGCTTAGTAGCGTCGGTATCCTACGAGCAGTACTTC
TRBJ1-4,-,-,16,TRBV4-2,CASSQEATRGGEKLFF,TGTGCCAGCAGCCAAGAAGCAACCCGGGGAGGTGAAAAACTGTTTTTT
TRBJ2-2,-,-,12,TRBV7-2,CASSLYRGELFF,TGTGCCAGCAGCTTATATAGAGGGGAGCTGTTTTTT
TRBJ1-5,TRBD1,-,17,TRBV7-9,CASSLGQGDHSNQPQHF,TGTGCCAGCAGCTTAGGCCAGGGGGACCATAGCAATCAGCCCCAGCATTTT
TRBJ2-7,TRBD1,-,12,TRBV7-2,CASSRGGAGQYF,TGTGCCAGCAGCCGAGGGGGCGCCGGGCAGTACTTC
TRBJ1-2,-,-,15,TRBV28,CASRTNLQGNYGYTF,TGTGCCAGCAGGACCAACCTACAGGGAAACTATGGCTACACCTTC
TRBJ2-5,-,-,14,TRBV10-3,CAISESGNQETQYF,TGTGCCATCAGTGAGTCAGGAAACCAAGAGACCCAGTACTTC
TRBJ2-2,-,once,14,TRBV4-3,CASSQALGTGELFF,TGCGCCAGCAGCCAAGCACTGGGCACCGGGGAGCTGTTTTTT
TRBJ1-1,TRBD1,-,14,TRBV5-4,CASSTGTGFTEAFF,TGTGCCAGCAGCACTGGGACAGGATTTACTGAAGCTTTCTTT
TRBJ1-1,-,-,14,TRBV30,CAWSAGQMNTEAFF,TGTGCCTGGAGTGCCGGACAGATGAACACTGAAGCTTTCTTT
TRBJ2-3,-,-,13,TRBV5-4,CASSPSSTDTQYF,TGTGCCAGCAGCCCTAGTAGCACAGATACGCAGTATTTT
TRBJ2-2,TRBD2,-,18,TRBV5-1,CASTLGLAGGTNTGELFF,TGCGCCAGCACCCTGGGACTAGCGGGGGGCACCAACACCGGGGAGCTGTTTTTT
TRBJ2-7,-,once,16,TRBV15,CATSRAGVQASYEQYF,TGTGCCACCAGCAGAGCCGGGGTTCAAGCCTCCTACGAGCAGTACTTC
TRBJ2-2,-,-,15,TRBV5-1,CASSLRTQNTGELFF,TGCGCCAGCAGCTTGCGGACTCAGAACACCGGGGAGCTGTTTTTT
TRBJ2-3,TRBD1,-,14,TRBV5-4,CASSDTTGTDTQYF,TGTGCCAGCAGTGACACGACAGGGACAGATACGCAGTATTTT
TRBJ2-7,TRBD1,-,15,TRBV12-5,CASGKAGQGAHEQYF,TGTGCTAGTGGTAAGGCAGGACAGGGGGCCCACGAGCAGTACTTC
TRBJ1-2,TRBD1,-,19,TRBV10-1,CASRVGTPGQSHFNYGYTF,TGCGCCAGCAGAGTGGGTACTCCGGGACAGAGCCACTTCAACTATGGCTACACCTTC
TRBJ1-2,-,-,17,TRBV12-1,CASSLVGQGTNYGGYTF,-
TRBJ2-7,-,-,17,TRBV4-1,CASSQDHRTASAYEQYF,TGCGCCAGCAGCCAAGATCACAGGACAGCGAGCGCCTACGAGCAGTACTTC
TRBJ1-3,-,-,16,TRBV7-2,CASSLAPGEIGNTIYF,TGTGCCAGCAGCCTCGCCCCCGGGGAAATCGGAAACACCATATATTTT
TRBJ2-1,TRBD2,-,15,TRBV5-4,CASSFLAGVDDEQFF,TGTGCCAGCAGCTTCTTAGCGGGAGTTGACGATGAGCAGTTCTTC
TRBJ1-1,TRBD1,-,14,TRBV7-3,CASSMGQRNTEAFF,TGTGCCAGCAGCATGGGACAGAGGAACACTGAAGCTTTCTTT
TRBJ1-6,TRBD1,-,16,TRBV2,CASRDRVFASNSPLHF,TGTGCCAGCAGGGACAGGGTCTTCGCATCAAATTCACCCCTCCACTTT
TRBJ2-3,-,-,14,TRBV5-1,CASRFETGSVTQYF,TGCGCCAGCAGGTTTGAAACAGGGTCTGTTACGCAGTATTTT
TRBJ2-5,TRBD1,-,14,TRBV7-9,CASSPGTGQETQYF,TGTGCCAGCAGCCCCGGGACAGGCCAAGAGACCCAGTACTTC
TRBJ1-4,TRBD1,-,15,TRBV5-6,CASSFTGGLNEKLFF,TGTGCCAGCAGCTTTACAGGGGGACTTAATGAAAAACTGTTTTTT
TRBJ2-1,-,-,16,TRBV7-3,CASSPRGKSSYNEQFF,TGTGCCAGCAGCCCAAGGGGGAAGAGCTCCTACAATGAGCAGTTCTTC
TRBJ1-1,-,-,13,TRBV9,CASSRSSNTEAFF,TGTGCCAGCAGCCGTAGTTCCAACACTGAAGCTTTCTTT
TRBJ1-1,-,-,16,TRBV9,CASSVGDGNLNTEAFF,TGTGCCAGCAGCGTAGGAGATGGAAACCTGAACACTGAAGCTTTCTTT
TRBJ1-1,-,-,13,TRBV5-6,CASSSQMNTEAFF,TGTGCCAGCAGCTCGCAGATGAACACTGAAGCTTTCTTT
TRBJ2-5,TRBD2,-,15,TRBV27,CASSSSGGFSETQYF,TGTGCCAGCAGTTCTAGCGGGGGGTTTTCAGAGACCCAGTACTTC
TRBJ1-4,-,-,13,TRBV19,CASSLGRNEKLFF,TGTGCCAGTAGTTTAGGAAGGAATGAAAAACTGTTTTTT
TRBJ2-1,-,-,14,TRBV4-3,CASSQDRVSDEQFF,TGCGCCAGCAGCCAAGATCGCGTATCTGATGAGCAGTTCTTC
TRBJ1-5,-,-,15,TRBV28,CASSRQDLGHQPQHF,TGTGCCAGCAGCCGACAGGACCTTGGGCATCAGCCCCAGCATTTT
TRBJ1-1,-,-,14,TRBV25-1,CASSPTPVNTEAFF,TGTGCCAGCAGTCCCACCCCCGTGAACACTGAAGCTTTCTTT
TRBJ2-3,-,-,14,TRBV7-9,CASSSGLSTDTQYF,TGTGCCAGCAGCTCGGGACTCTCCACAGATACGCAGTATTTT
TRBJ2-7,TRBD1,-,16,TRBV27,CASSSLRDRGRDEQYF,TGTGCCAGCAGCTCGCTCCGGGACAGGGGCAGGGACGAGCAGTACTTC
TRBJ2-7,-,-,14,TRBV28,CASSFPGMAYEQYF,TGTGCCAGCAGTTTTCCCGGGATGGCCTACGAGCAGTACTTC
TRBJ2-7,-,-,14,TRBV6-5,CASSGPTLGHEQYF,TGTGCCAGCAGCGGGCCGACCTTGGGCCACGAGCAGTACTTC
TRBJ1-1,-,-,14,TRBV15,CATSRDLANTEAFF,TGTGCCACCAGCAGAGATCTAGCGAACACTGAAGCTTTCTTT
TRBJ1-1,-,-,11,TRBV6-5,CASSQWREAFF,TGTGCCAGCAGCCAGTGGAGGGAAGCTTTCTTT
TRBJ2-3,-,once,13,TRBV10-3,CATTLLSGDTQYF,TGTGCCACCACACTCCTGAGTGGAGATACGCAGTATTTT